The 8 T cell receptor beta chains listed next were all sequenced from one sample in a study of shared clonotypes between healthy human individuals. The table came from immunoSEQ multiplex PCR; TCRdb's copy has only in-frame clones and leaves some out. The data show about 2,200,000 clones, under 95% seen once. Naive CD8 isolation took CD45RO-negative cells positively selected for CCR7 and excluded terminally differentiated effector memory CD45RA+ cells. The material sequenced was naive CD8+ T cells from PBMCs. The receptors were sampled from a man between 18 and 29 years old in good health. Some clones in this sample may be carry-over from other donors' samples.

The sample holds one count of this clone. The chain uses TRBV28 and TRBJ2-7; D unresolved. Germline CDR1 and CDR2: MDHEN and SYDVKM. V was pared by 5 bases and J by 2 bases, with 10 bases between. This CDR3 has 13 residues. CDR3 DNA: TGTGCCAGCAGTGGTTTGCAGACCTACGAGCAGTACTTC. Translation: CASSGLQTYEQYF.

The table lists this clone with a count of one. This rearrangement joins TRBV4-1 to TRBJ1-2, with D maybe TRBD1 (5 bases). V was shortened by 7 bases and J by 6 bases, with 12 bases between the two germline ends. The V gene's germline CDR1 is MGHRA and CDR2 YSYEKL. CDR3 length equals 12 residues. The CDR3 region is CASTSGTHGYTF. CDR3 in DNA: TGCGCCAGCACCTCAGGGACCCATGGCTACACCTTC.

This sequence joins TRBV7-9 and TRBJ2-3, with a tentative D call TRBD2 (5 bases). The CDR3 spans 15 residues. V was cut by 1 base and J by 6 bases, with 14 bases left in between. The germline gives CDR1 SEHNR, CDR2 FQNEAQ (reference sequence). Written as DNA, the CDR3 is TGTGCCAGCAGCTTAGGTCCCGGGATAATCGATACGCAGTATTTT. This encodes CASSLGPGIIDTQYF.

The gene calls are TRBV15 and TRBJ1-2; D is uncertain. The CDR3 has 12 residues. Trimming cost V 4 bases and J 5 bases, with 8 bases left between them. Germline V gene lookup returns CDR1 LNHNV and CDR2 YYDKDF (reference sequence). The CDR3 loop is CATSKERYGYTF. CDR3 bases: TGTGCCACCAGCAAGGAACGTTATGGCTACACCTTC.

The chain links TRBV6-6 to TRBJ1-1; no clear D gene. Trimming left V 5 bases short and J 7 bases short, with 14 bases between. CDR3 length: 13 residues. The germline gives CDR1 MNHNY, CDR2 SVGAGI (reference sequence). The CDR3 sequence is CASSLAGGIEAFF. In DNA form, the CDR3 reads TGTGCCAGCAGTCTCGCGGGAGGGATTGAAGCTTTCTTT.

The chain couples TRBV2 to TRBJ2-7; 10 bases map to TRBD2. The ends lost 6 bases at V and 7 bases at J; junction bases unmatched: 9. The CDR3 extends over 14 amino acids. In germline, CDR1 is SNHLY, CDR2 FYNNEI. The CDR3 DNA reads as TGTGCCAGCAGGAGTCGAGCGGGAGGGGGAGAGCAGTACTTC. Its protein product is CASRSRAGGGEQYF. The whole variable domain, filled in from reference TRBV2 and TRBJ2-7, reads EPEVTQTPSHQVTQMGQEVILRCVPISNHLYFYWYRQILGQKVEFLVSFYNNEISEKSEIFDDQFSVERPDGSNFTLKIRSTKLEDSAMYFCASRSRAGGGEQYFGPGTRLTVT.

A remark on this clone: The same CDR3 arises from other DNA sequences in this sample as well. The CDR3, as DNA: TGTGCCAGCAGTTTATCCGGACAGGGAGGTAATCAGCCCCAGCATTTT. Translating gives CASSLSGQGGNQPQHF. The J gene is TRBJ1-5, the V gene TRBV27; TRBD1 matches at 8 bases. Germline V lookup: CDR1 MNHEY, CDR2 SMNVEV (reference sequence). The CDR3 loop spans 16 amino acids. The J segment lost 4 bases and the V segment lost 0 bases, leaving 5 bases of the junction unmatched.

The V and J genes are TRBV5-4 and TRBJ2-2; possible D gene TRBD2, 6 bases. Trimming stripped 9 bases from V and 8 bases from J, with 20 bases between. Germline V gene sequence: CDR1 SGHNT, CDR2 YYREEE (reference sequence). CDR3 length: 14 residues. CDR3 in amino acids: CATRPGAPPGELFF. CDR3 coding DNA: TGTGCCACCCGCCCGGGAGCGCCCCCAGGGGAGCTGTTTTTT.